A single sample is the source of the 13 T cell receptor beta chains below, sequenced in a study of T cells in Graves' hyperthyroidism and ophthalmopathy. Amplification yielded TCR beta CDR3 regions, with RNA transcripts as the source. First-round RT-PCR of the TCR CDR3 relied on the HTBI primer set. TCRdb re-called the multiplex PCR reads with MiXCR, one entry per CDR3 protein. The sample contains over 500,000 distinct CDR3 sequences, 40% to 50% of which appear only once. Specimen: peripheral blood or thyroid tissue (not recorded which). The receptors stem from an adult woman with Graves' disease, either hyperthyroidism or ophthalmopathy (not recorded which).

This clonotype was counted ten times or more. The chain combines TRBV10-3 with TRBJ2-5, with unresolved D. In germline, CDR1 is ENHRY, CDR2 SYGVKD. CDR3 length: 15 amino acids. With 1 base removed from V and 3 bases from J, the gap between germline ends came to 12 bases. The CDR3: CAISEFGIREETQYF. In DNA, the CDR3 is TGTGCCATCAGTGAGTTTGGGATCCGAGAAGAGACCCAGTACTTC.

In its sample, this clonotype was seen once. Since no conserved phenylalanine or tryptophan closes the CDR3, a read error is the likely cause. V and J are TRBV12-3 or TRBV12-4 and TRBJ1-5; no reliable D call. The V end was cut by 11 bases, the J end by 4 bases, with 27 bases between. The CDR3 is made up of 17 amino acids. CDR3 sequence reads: CAGTVLTGGGSNQPQHL. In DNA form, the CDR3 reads TGTGCCGGCACTGTACTAACGGGTGGAGGTTCTAATCAGCCCCAGCATCTT.

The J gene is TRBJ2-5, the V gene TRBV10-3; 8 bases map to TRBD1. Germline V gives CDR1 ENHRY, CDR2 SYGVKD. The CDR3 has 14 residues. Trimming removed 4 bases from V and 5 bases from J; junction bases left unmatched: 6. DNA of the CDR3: TGTGCCATCAGTGCGCAGGGGGCTTTCGAGACCCAGTACTTC. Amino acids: CAISAQGAFETQYF.

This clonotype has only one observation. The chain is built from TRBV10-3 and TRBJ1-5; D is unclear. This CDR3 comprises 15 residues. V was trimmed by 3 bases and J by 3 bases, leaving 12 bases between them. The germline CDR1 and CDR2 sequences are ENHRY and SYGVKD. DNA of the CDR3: TGTGCCATCAGTGATCTTGGCCACTCCAATCAGCCCCAGCATTTT. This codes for CAISDLGHSNQPQHF.

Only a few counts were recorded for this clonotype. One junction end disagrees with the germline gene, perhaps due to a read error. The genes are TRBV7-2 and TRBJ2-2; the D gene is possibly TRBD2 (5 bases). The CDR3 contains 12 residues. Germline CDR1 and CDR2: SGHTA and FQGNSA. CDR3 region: CASSLGTGELLF. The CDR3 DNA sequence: TGTGCCAGCAGCCTAGGCACCGGGGAGCTGCTTTTT.

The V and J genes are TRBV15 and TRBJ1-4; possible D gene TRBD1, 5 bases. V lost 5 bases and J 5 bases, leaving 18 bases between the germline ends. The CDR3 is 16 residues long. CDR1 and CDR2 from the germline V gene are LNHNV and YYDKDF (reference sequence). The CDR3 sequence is CATSLVFRDGNEKLFF. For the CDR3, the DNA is TGTGCCACCAGCCTAGTTTTCCGGGACGGCAATGAAAAACTGTTTTTT.

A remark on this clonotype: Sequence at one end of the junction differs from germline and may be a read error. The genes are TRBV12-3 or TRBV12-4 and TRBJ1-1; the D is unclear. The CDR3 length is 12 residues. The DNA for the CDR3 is TGTGCCAGCAGTTTAGGCCCCTCCCAGGCGGCCTTT. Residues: CASSLGPSQAAF.

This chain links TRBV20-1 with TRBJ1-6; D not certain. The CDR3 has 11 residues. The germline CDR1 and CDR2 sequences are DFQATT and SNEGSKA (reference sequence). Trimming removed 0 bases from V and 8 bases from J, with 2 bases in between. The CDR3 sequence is CSARDDSPLHF. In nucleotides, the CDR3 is TGCAGTGCTAGAGATGATTCACCCCTCCACTTT.

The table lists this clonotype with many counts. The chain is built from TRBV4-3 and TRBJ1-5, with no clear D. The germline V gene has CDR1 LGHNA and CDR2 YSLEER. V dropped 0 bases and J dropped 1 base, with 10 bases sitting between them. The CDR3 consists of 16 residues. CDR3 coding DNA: TGCGCCAGCAGCCAAGATGTCATTAGGAGCAATCAGCCCCAGCATTTT. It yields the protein CASSQDVIRSNQPQHF.

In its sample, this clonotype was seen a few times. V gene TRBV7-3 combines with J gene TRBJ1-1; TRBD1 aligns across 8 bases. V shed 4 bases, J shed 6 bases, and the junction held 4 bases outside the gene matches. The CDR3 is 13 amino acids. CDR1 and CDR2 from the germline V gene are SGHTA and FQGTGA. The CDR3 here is CASSSQGQAEAFF. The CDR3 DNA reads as TGTGCCAGCAGCTCTCAGGGACAGGCTGAAGCTTTCTTT.

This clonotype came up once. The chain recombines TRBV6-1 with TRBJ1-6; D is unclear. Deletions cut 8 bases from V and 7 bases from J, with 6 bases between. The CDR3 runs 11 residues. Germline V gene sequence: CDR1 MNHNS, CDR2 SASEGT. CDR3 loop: CASVENSPLHF. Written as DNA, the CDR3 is TGTGCCAGCGTAGAGAATTCACCCCTCCACTTT.

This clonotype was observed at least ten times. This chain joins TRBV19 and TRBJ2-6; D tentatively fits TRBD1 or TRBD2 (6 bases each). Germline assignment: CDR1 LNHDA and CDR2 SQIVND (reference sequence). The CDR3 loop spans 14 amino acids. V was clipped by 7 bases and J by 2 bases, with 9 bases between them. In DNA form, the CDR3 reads TGTGCCAGTAAAGGGGGGACTGGGGCCAACGTCCTGACTTTC. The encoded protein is CASKGGTGANVLTF.

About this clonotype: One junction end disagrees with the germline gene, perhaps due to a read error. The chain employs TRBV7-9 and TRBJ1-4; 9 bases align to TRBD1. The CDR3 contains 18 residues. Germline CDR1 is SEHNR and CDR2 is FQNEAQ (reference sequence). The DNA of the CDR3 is TGCGCCAGCAGCCAAGGACAGGGGCGCGCATCAACTAATGAAAAACTGTTTTTT. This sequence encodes CASSQGQGRASTNEKLFF.